This T cell receptor (beta chain) emerged from a study of post-analysis software for immune sequencing data. General study results and limits: Clustering by F measure revealed strong co-clustering among samples prepared together in one batch. Multiple sclerosis patients showed significantly lower normalized Chao1 diversity than controls did. Five TRBV segments were more frequent in patients than controls; TRBV5-6, TRBV5-1 and TRBV20-1 belonged to this group.

Turning to this clonotype: Its antigen is not identified.

Unique molecular identifiers were built into the TCR beta cDNA libraries. Each batch of roughly 0.95 to 10 million T cells produced 490,000 or so cDNA molecules. TCRdb independently ran MiXCR on the PCR reads; one entry per CDR3 protein. This table has over 700,000 distinct CDR3 sequences, 25% to 30% appearing once. The CDR3 has 16 residues. Germline CDR1 and CDR2: WSHSY and SAAADI. Trimming stripped 2 bases from V and 3 bases from J, with 13 bases between. The TCR sequence derives from a girl between 5 and 17 years old with multiple sclerosis. The material sequenced was blood. The rearrangement links TRBV10-2 to TRBJ2-2; the D gene is possibly TRBD1 (6 bases). CDR3 in DNA: TGCGCCAGCAGTGAGAGCTACAGGGTCCACACCGGGGAGCTGTTTTTT. Encoded protein: CASSESYRVHTGELFF.